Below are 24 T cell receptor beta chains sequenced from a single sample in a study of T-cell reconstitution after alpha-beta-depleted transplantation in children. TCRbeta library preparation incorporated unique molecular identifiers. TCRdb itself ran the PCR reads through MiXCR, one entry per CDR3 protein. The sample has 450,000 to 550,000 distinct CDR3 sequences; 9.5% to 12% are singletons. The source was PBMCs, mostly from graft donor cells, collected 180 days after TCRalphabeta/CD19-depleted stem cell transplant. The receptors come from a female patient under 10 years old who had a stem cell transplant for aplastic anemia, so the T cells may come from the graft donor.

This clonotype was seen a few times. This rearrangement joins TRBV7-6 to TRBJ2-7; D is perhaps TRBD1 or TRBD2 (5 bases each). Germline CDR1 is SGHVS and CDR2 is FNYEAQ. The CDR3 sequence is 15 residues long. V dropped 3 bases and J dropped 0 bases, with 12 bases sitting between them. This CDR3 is CASSFGTDSSYEQYV. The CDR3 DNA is TGTGCCAGCAGCTTCGGGACCGATTCCTCCTACGAGCAGTACGTC.

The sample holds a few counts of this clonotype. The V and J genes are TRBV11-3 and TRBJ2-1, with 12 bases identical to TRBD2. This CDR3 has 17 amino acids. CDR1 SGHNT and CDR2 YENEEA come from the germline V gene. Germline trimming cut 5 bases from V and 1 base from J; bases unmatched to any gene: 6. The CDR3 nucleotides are TGTGCCAGCAGCACCCGGACTAGCGGGACTTCCTACAATGAGCAGTTCTTC. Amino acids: CASSTRTSGTSYNEQFF.

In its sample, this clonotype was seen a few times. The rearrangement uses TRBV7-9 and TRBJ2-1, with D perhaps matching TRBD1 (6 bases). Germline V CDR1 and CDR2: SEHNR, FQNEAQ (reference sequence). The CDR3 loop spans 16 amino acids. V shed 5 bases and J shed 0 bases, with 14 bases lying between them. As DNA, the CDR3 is TGTGCCAGCAGCCCTACGGGACAAAGCTCCTACAATGAGCAGTTCTTC. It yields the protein CASSPTGQSSYNEQFF.

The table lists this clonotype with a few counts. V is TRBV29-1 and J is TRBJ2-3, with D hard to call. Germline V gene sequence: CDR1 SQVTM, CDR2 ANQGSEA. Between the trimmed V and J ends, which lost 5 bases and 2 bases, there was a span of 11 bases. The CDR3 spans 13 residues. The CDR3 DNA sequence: TGCAGCGTTAAGACGGTTAACACAGATACGCAGTATTTT. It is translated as CSVKTVNTDTQYF.

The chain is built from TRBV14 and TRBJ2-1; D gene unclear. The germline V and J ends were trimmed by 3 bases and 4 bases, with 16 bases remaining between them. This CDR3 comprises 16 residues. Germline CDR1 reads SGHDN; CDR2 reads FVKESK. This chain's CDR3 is CASSHRARFKYNEQFF. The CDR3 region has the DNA TGTGCCAGCAGCCACAGAGCCCGTTTCAAATACAATGAGCAGTTCTTC.

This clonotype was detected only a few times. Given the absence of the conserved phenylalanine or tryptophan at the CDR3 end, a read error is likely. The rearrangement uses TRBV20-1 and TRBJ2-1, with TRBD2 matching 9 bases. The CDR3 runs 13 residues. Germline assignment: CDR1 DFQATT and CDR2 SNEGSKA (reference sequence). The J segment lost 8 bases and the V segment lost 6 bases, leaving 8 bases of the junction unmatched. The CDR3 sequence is CSASGRPGDEQFS. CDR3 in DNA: TGCAGTGCCAGCGGGAGGCCGGGGGATGAGCAGTTCTCC.

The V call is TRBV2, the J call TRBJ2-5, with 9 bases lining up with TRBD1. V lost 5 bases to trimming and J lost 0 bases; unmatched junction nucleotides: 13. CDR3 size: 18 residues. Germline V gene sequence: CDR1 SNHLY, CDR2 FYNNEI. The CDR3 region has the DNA TGTGCCAGCAGTCGCGACAGGGGGAGTATAGGGTACCAAGAGACCCAGTACTTC. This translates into CASSRDRGSIGYQETQYF.

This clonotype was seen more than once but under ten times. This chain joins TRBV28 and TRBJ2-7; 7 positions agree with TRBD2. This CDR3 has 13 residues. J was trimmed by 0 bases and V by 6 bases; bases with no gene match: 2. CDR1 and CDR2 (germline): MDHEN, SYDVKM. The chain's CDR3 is CASRRTSSYEQYF. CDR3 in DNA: TGTGCCAGCAGACGGACTAGCTCCTACGAGCAGTACTTC.

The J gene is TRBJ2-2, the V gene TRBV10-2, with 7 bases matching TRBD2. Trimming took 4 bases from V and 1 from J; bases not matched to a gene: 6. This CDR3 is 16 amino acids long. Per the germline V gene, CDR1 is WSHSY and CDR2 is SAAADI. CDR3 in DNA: TGCGCCAGCAGTGGTGGGACTATACTGAACACCGGGGAGCTGTTTTTT. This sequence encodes CASSGGTILNTGELFF.

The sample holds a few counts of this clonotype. The CDR3 DNA follows: TGTGCCAGCAGAGTGACCGACTTCAATCAGCCCCAGCATTTT. As protein: CASRVTDFNQPQHF. This chain joins TRBV7-2 and TRBJ1-5, with unresolved D. Trimming took off 6 bases at V and 3 bases at J, with 12 bases between the two ends. The CDR3 is made up of 14 amino acids. Germline V lookup: CDR1 SGHTA, CDR2 FQGNSA.

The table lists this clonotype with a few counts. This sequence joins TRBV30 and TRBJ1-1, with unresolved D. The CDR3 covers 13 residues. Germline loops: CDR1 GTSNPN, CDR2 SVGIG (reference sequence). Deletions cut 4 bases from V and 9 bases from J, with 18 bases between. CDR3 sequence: CAWNLGDGHKAFF. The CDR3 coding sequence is TGTGCCTGGAATCTAGGCGACGGCCACAAAGCTTTCTTT.

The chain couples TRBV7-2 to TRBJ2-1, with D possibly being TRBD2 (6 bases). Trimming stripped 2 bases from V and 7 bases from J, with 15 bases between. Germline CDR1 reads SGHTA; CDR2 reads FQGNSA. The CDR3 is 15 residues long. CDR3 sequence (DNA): TGTGCCAGCAGCTTACGGACGGGAGCCCCAAATGAGCAGTTCTTC. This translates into CASSLRTGAPNEQFF.

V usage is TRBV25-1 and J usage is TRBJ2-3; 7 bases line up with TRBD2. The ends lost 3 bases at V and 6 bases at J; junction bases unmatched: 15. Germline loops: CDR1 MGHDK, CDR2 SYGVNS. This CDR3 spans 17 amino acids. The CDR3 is CASSDQLARDSRDTQYF. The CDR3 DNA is TGTGCCAGCAGTGACCAACTAGCGCGAGACTCGCGGGATACGCAGTATTTT.

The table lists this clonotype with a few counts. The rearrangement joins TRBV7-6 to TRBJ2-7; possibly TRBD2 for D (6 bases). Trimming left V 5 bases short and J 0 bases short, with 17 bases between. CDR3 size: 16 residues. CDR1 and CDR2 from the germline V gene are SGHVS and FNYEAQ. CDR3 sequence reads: CASSPRGGLSSYEQYF. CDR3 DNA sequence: TGTGCCAGCAGCCCGCGAGGAGGGTTAAGCTCCTACGAGCAGTACTTC.

The CDR3 DNA reads TGCGCCAGCAGCCAAGATCTTGACCGGGGGCCTACTGAAGCTTTCTTT. Protein product: CASSQDLDRGPTEAFF. This chain connects TRBV4-3 to TRBJ1-1; D may be TRBD1 (6 bases). Looked up from germline, CDR1 is LGHNA and CDR2 is YSLEER. The V and J ends lost 0 bases and 5 bases respectively, with 16 bases between them. The CDR3 sequence is 16 residues long.

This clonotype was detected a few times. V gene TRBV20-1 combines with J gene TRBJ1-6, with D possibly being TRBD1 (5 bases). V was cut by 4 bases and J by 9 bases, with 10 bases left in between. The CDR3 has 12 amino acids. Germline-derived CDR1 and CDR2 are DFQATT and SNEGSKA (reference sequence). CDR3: CSAKQDSSPLHF. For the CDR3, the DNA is TGCAGTGCTAAACAGGATAGTTCACCCCTCCACTTT.

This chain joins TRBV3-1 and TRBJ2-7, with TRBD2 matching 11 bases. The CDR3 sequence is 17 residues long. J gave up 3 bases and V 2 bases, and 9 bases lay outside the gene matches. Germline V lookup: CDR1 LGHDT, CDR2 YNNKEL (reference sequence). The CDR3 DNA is TGTGCCAGCAGCCAAATACGTAGCGGGAGGGGGATCTACGAGCAGTACTTC. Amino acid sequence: CASSQIRSGRGIYEQYF.

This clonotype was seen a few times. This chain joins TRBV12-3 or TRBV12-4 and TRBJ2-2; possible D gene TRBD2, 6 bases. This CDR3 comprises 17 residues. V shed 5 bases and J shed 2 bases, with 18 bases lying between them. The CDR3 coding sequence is TGTGCCAGCAGTCCCCAGGCCGGGGGTCCCAACACCGGGGAGCTGTTTTTT. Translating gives CASSPQAGGPNTGELFF.

The CDR3: CASSENYEQFF. The CDR3 DNA sequence: TGTGCCAGCAGTGAAAACTATGAGCAGTTCTTC. V usage is TRBV2 and J usage is TRBJ2-1; D remains unclear. Germline CDR1 SNHLY, CDR2 FYNNEI. The ends were cut back, 2 bases at V and 8 bases at J, with 4 bases in the middle. The length of the CDR3 is 11 residues.

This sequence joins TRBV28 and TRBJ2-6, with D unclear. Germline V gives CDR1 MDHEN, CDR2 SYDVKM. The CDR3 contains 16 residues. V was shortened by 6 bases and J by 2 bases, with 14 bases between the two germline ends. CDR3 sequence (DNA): TGTGCCAGCAGCCCGGCGGTGAAGACTGGGGCCAACGTCCTGACTTTC. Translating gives CASSPAVKTGANVLTF.

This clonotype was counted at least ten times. CDR3 sequence: CASSRTGAKGSPLHF. The CDR3 DNA is TGTGCCAGCAGTCGGACAGGGGCGAAGGGTTCACCCCTCCACTTT. The chain employs TRBV28 and TRBJ1-6; 9 nucleotides align to TRBD1. The CDR3 length is 15 residues. Trimming took 5 bases from V and 9 from J; bases not matched to a gene: 8. Germline V CDR1 and CDR2: MDHEN, SYDVKM.

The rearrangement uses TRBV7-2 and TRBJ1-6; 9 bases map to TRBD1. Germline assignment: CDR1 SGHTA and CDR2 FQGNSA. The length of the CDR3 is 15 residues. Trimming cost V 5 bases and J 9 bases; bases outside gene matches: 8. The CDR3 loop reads CASSLGQGMGSPLHF. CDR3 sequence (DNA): TGTGCCAGCAGCCTTGGACAGGGGATGGGTTCACCCCTCCACTTT.

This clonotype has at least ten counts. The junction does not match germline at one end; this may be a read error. The CDR3 loop is CASSEQGTQYF. The CDR3 coding sequence is TGTGCCAGCAGTGAACAAGGGACCCAGTACTTC. The rearrangement links TRBV25-1 to TRBJ2-5; D unresolved. Germline loops: CDR1 MGHDK, CDR2 SYGVNS. CDR3 length equals 11 residues.

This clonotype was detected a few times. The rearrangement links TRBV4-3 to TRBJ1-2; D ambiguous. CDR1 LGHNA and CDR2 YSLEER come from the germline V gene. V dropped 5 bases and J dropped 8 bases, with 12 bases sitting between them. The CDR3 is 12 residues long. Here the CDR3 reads CASSGFEGGYTF. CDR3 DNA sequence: TGCGCCAGCAGCGGGTTCGAGGGAGGCTACACCTTC.